These T cell receptor beta chains were read from a single sample in a study of blood T cell repertoires in COVID-19. Here immunoSEQ multiplex PCR was the method, and the copy in TCRdb shows in-frame clones only, minus some. Altogether about 320,000 clones are present, roughly 90% being singletons, with the ten largest covering 2.6%. Sequenced input: PBMCs or T cells enriched from blood (not recorded which). The receptors shown here come from a man aged 55 to 70 who had recovered from COVID-19. The CDR3 runs from the conserved cysteine through the conserved F or W. A D gene is named only where the DNA matches it firmly. The size of a clone is reported for some rows only, either as once, few or many, or as a class for expanded clones.

j_gene	d_gene	abundance	v_gene	CDR3aa	CDR3nt
TRBJ1-4	TRBD1	-	TRBV5-6	CASSLSLTGAEKLFF	TGTGCCAGCAGCTTGTCGCTAACAGGGGCCGAAAAACTGTTTTTT
TRBJ1-1	-	-	TRBV29-1	CSVDQGRDTEAFF	TGCAGCGTTGATCAGGGGCGGGACACTGAAGCTTTCTTT
TRBJ2-2	-	-	TRBV24-1	CATSALAGAGELFF	TGTGCCACCAGTGCCCTTGCAGGGGCCGGGGAGCTGTTTTTT
TRBJ2-7	-	few	TRBV6-5	CASFLTGTWYF	TGTGCCAGCTTCCTAACCGGGACATGGTACTTC
TRBJ2-1	-	once	TRBV3-1/TRBV3-2	CASSQLVGGEQFF	TGTGCCAGCAGCCAACTGGTGGGAGGTGAGCAGTTCTTC
TRBJ2-7	TRBD1	-	TRBV27	CASRNDRVSNEQYF	TGTGCCAGCAGAAACGACAGGGTTTCCAACGAGCAGTACTTC
TRBJ1-1	-	-	TRBV7-2	CASSLSETMNTEAFF	TGTGCCAGCAGCTTATCGGAGACCATGAACACTGAAGCTTTCTTT
TRBJ1-3	TRBD1	once	TRBV5-5	CASSLGLGQGLGNTIYF	TGTGCCAGCAGCTTGGGATTAGGACAGGGGCTTGGAAACACCATATATTTT
TRBJ2-1	-	-	TRBV25-1	CASRAVSTSSYNEQFF	TGTGCCAGCAGAGCGGTTTCAACAAGCTCCTACAATGAGCAGTTCTTC
TRBJ2-3	-	-	TRBV7-9	CASSLGAGSPSGTQYF	TGTGCCAGCAGCTTAGGCGCAGGGTCACCTTCGGGTACGCAGTATTTT
TRBJ2-7	-	-	TRBV5-1	CASPWTSSYEQYF	TGCGCCAGCCCATGGACATCTTCCTACGAGCAGTACTTC
TRBJ1-5	-	-	TRBV6-1	CASSEAGAAQPQHF	TGTGCCAGCAGTGAAGCAGGGGCTGCTCAGCCCCAGCATTTT
TRBJ1-1	-	-	TRBV19	CASSLSLVQRGMNTEAFF	TGTGCCAGTAGTCTTTCTTTGGTTCAGAGGGGGATGAACACTGAAGCTTTCTTT
TRBJ1-1	TRBD1	-	TRBV7-2	CASSLALGGQGRGEAFF	TGTGCCAGCAGCTTAGCGCTCGGGGGACAGGGGAGGGGTGAAGCTTTCTTT
TRBJ1-1	-	-	TRBV25-1	CASSGSRDTQEAFF	TGTGCCAGCAGTGGATCTAGGGACACCCAAGAGGCTTTCTTT
TRBJ2-1	-	-	TRBV3-1/TRBV3-2	CASRQANMTYNEQFF	TGTGCCAGCAGACAGGCCAACATGACCTACAATGAGCAGTTCTTC
TRBJ2-1	-	-	TRBV29-1	CSVAVIYNEQFF	TGCAGCGTTGCGGTTATCTACAATGAGCAGTTCTTC
TRBJ1-2	-	-	TRBV9	CASSSKGRRASGYTF	TGTGCCAGCAGCTCAAAAGGGCGGAGGGCGAGCGGCTACACCTTC
TRBJ1-1	-	-	TRBV9	CASSPIGGEGTEAFF	TGTGCCAGCAGCCCCATCGGCGGGGAGGGCACTGAAGCTTTCTTT
TRBJ2-7	-	-	TRBV30	CAWSRSYEQYF	TGTGCCTGGAGTCGTTCCTACGAGCAGTACTTC
TRBJ1-2	-	-	TRBV2	CASSEALWTLGGGYTF	TGTGCCAGCAGTGAAGCGCTTTGGACCCTAGGGGGTGGCTACACCTTC
TRBJ2-2	TRBD2	-	TRBV18	CASSPPGLAGARFTGELFF	TGTGCCAGCTCACCTCCGGGACTAGCGGGAGCGCGCTTCACCGGGGAGCTGTTTTTT
TRBJ1-2	TRBD1	-	TRBV6-5	CASRRDRGGGGYTF	TGTGCCAGCAGAAGGGACAGGGGAGGAGGTGGCTACACCTTC
TRBJ1-2	-	-	TRBV5-1	CASRVDSYYGYTF	TGCGCCAGCAGGGTGGACAGCTACTATGGCTACACCTTC
TRBJ1-1	-	-	TRBV27	CASSLTGWGDTEAFF	TGTGCCAGCAGTTTAACGGGGTGGGGGGACACTGAAGCTTTCTTT
TRBJ2-1	TRBD2	-	TRBV3-1/TRBV3-2	CASSQVSAYERGGVDEQFF	TGTGCCAGCAGCCAAGTCTCGGCGTACGAGCGGGGGGGCGTCGATGAGCAGTTCTTC
TRBJ2-2	-	-	TRBV7-2	CASSSRKGNTGELFF	TGTGCCAGCAGTTCTAGAAAAGGGAACACCGGGGAGCTGTTTTTT
TRBJ2-1	-	-	TRBV6-5	CASNSGYEQFF	TGTGCCAGCAATAGCGGATATGAGCAGTTCTTC
TRBJ1-4	-	-	TRBV14	CASSQLKTVLMGEKLFF	TGTGCCAGCAGCCAATTGAAGACAGTATTGATGGGAGAAAAACTGTTTTTT
TRBJ1-5	TRBD1	-	TRBV6-5	CASSLDRASNQPQHF	TGTGCCAGCAGTTTGGACAGGGCAAGCAATCAGCCCCAGCATTTT
TRBJ2-7	TRBD2	-	TRBV5-1	CASSSWTSGPYEQYF	TGCGCCAGCAGCTCCTGGACTAGCGGACCCTACGAGCAGTACTTC
TRBJ2-7	TRBD1	-	TRBV18	CASSPPGDRGWKYF	TGTGCCAGCTCACCACCGGGGGACAGGGGGTGGAAGTACTTC
TRBJ1-2	TRBD1	-	TRBV5-6	CASSFGTEYGYTF	TGTGCCAGCAGCTTCGGGACAGAGTATGGCTACACCTTC
TRBJ1-5	TRBD1	once	TRBV5-8	CASSLTQGAHQPQHF	TGTGCCAGCAGCTTAACCCAGGGGGCCCATCAGCCCCAGCATTTT
TRBJ1-1	-	-	TRBV28	CASSLGGWDTEAFF	TGTGCCAGCAGTTTGGGAGGATGGGACACTGAAGCTTTCTTT
TRBJ2-1	-	-	TRBV11-3	CASRQGPNEQFF	TGTGCCAGCAGACAGGGCCCCAATGAGCAGTTCTTC
TRBJ1-4	-	-	TRBV4-3	CASSPAQGRLEKLFF	TGCGCCAGCAGCCCAGCCCAGGGTCGTCTTGAAAAACTGTTTTTT
TRBJ2-7	-	-	TRBV7-9	CASSNSDFEQYF	TGTGCCAGCAGCAACTCTGACTTCGAGCAGTACTTC
TRBJ1-4	-	-	TRBV4-1	CASSQVTTRSAEKLFF	TGCGCCAGCAGCCAGGTTACGACTAGGTCGGCCGAAAAACTGTTTTTT
TRBJ2-7	-	-	TRBV11-2	CASSTASYEQYF	TGTGCCAGCAGCACTGCTTCCTACGAGCAGTACTTC
TRBJ2-1	TRBD1	-	TRBV6-5	CASSTDRDYNEQFF	TGTGCCAGCAGTACGGACAGGGACTACAATGAGCAGTTCTTC
TRBJ1-6	-	-	TRBV4-1	CASSQEVGASPLHF	TGCGCCAGCAGCCAAGAAGTAGGGGCGTCCCCCCTCCACTTT